This is a list of T cell receptor beta chains from one sample in a study of cytotoxic CD8 clonotypes in ibrutinib-treated CLL. Method: immunoSEQ multiplex PCR; TCRdb's copy keeps in-frame clones and lacks some. The sample shows approximately 350,000 clones, 60% to 80% of them seen only once. Here the sequenced sample was PBMCs, taken after 36 months of ibrutinib treatment. The receptors derive from a human donor with chronic lymphocytic leukemia. Each CDR3 is given with its conserved first and last residue. Each record gives: CDR3 protein, V gene, J gene.

CDR3: CASKQGAGGYTF; V: TRBV28; J: TRBJ1-2
CDR3: CASSLAISGGRGEQYF; V: TRBV5-1; J: TRBJ2-7
CDR3: CASSLGRRQPQHF; V: TRBV27; J: TRBJ1-5
CDR3: CSVAGLANSNTGELFF; V: TRBV29-1; J: TRBJ2-2
CDR3: CASSGSPWDRAVF; V: TRBV9; J: TRBJ2-3
CDR3: CASGGGLDNEQFF; V: TRBV27; J: TRBJ2-1
CDR3: CASSLSGTNVEQYF; V: TRBV27; J: TRBJ2-7
CDR3: CASGSWTSGSLNEQFF; V: TRBV12-5; J: TRBJ2-1
CDR3: CASRSTGELYGYTF; V: TRBV28; J: TRBJ1-2
CDR3: CASSQEGRGPDEQFF; V: TRBV4-1; J: TRBJ2-1
CDR3: CASSLGLIAGGYNEQFF; V: TRBV7-9; J: TRBJ2-1
CDR3: CASSYWGNSPLHF; V: TRBV6-5; J: TRBJ1-6
CDR3: CASSLVEIPGELFF; V: TRBV5-1; J: TRBJ2-2
CDR3: CASGTAYEQYF; V: TRBV14; J: TRBJ2-7
CDR3: CSVDGQGDYQETQYF; V: TRBV29-1; J: TRBJ2-5
CDR3: CSVVSWYEQYF; V: TRBV29-1; J: TRBJ2-7
CDR3: CASSDHGYNEQFF; V: TRBV6-4; J: TRBJ2-1
CDR3: CASNNPGLAGEASTDTQYF; V: TRBV5-1; J: TRBJ2-3
CDR3: CASSPLPGHNGYTF; V: TRBV18; J: TRBJ1-2
CDR3: CASSAVRGLETQYF; V: TRBV7-7; J: TRBJ2-5
CDR3: CASSQVGSRYEQYF; V: TRBV14; J: TRBJ2-7
CDR3: CASSEQGGPETQYF; V: TRBV10-2; J: TRBJ2-5
CDR3: CASSLGLLAGAYNEQFF; V: TRBV5-1; J: TRBJ2-1
CDR3: CASSALRVGRGDYEQYF; V: TRBV11-2; J: TRBJ2-7
CDR3: CASSQAQQGHYGYTF; V: TRBV4-1; J: TRBJ1-2
CDR3: CASSPGVVREQETQYF; V: TRBV4-1; J: TRBJ2-5
CDR3: CASSRTVDQPQHF; V: TRBV6-5; J: TRBJ1-5
CDR3: CASSLVGTGASNQPQHF; V: TRBV7-2; J: TRBJ1-5
CDR3: CASSFDARADTQYF; V: TRBV11-2; J: TRBJ2-3
CDR3: CASSRDRPLVGTDPYEQYF; V: TRBV11-2; J: TRBJ2-7
CDR3: CASTPGGHEQYF; V: TRBV7-2; J: TRBJ2-7
CDR3: CASSVRQGGTGYTF; V: TRBV9; J: TRBJ1-2
CDR3: CASSLSDTQYF; V: TRBV7-2; J: TRBJ2-3
CDR3: CASSHLAYEQYF; V: TRBV4-2; J: TRBJ2-7
CDR3: CAIRAGTSGYTGELFF; V: TRBV10-3; J: TRBJ2-2
CDR3: CASRLPGLAGGTSTDTQYF; V: TRBV27; J: TRBJ2-3
CDR3: CASSLWGLGNEQFF; V: TRBV5-8; J: TRBJ2-1
CDR3: CASSGTSSRYGYTF; V: TRBV9; J: TRBJ1-2
CDR3: CASSPSRGQLVGYEQYF; V: TRBV27; J: TRBJ2-7
CDR3: CASSVEGVRGYTF; V: TRBV10-2; J: TRBJ1-2
CDR3: CASSFRGGETQYF; V: TRBV7-2; J: TRBJ2-5
CDR3: CASSPGGSYNEQFF; V: TRBV11-2; J: TRBJ2-1
CDR3: CASRGRLSDEQYF; V: TRBV11-3; J: TRBJ2-7
CDR3: CASSRPDRGPTGYTF; V: TRBV7-2; J: TRBJ1-2
CDR3: CASSEYPAAGTGELFF; V: TRBV25-1; J: TRBJ2-2
CDR3: CASSSAPHSYNEQFF; V: TRBV11-2; J: TRBJ2-1
CDR3: CASSAGYAGAYNEQFF; V: TRBV7-2; J: TRBJ2-1
CDR3: CSVKRANVLTF; V: TRBV29-1; J: TRBJ2-6
CDR3: CASSLTNTLHF; V: TRBV7-2; J: TRBJ1-6
CDR3: CASSVQAGQLSGANVLTF; V: TRBV9; J: TRBJ2-6
CDR3: CASSFSTGTNTEAFF; V: TRBV9; J: TRBJ1-1
CDR3: CASSLAGLLRDTQYF; V: TRBV5-1; J: TRBJ2-3
CDR3: CSAYTYEQYF; V: TRBV20-1; J: TRBJ2-7
CDR3: CASSGLADRGSPYEQYF; V: TRBV18; J: TRBJ2-7
CDR3: CASSHSRPETQYF; V: TRBV2; J: TRBJ2-5
CDR3: CASSLSGRRPGELFF; V: TRBV11-2; J: TRBJ2-2
CDR3: CASSLGSGIYGYTF; V: TRBV5-1; J: TRBJ1-2
CDR3: CASSFGWGGPGETQYF; V: TRBV7-2; J: TRBJ2-5
CDR3: CASSIRGHGEKLFF; V: TRBV19; J: TRBJ1-4